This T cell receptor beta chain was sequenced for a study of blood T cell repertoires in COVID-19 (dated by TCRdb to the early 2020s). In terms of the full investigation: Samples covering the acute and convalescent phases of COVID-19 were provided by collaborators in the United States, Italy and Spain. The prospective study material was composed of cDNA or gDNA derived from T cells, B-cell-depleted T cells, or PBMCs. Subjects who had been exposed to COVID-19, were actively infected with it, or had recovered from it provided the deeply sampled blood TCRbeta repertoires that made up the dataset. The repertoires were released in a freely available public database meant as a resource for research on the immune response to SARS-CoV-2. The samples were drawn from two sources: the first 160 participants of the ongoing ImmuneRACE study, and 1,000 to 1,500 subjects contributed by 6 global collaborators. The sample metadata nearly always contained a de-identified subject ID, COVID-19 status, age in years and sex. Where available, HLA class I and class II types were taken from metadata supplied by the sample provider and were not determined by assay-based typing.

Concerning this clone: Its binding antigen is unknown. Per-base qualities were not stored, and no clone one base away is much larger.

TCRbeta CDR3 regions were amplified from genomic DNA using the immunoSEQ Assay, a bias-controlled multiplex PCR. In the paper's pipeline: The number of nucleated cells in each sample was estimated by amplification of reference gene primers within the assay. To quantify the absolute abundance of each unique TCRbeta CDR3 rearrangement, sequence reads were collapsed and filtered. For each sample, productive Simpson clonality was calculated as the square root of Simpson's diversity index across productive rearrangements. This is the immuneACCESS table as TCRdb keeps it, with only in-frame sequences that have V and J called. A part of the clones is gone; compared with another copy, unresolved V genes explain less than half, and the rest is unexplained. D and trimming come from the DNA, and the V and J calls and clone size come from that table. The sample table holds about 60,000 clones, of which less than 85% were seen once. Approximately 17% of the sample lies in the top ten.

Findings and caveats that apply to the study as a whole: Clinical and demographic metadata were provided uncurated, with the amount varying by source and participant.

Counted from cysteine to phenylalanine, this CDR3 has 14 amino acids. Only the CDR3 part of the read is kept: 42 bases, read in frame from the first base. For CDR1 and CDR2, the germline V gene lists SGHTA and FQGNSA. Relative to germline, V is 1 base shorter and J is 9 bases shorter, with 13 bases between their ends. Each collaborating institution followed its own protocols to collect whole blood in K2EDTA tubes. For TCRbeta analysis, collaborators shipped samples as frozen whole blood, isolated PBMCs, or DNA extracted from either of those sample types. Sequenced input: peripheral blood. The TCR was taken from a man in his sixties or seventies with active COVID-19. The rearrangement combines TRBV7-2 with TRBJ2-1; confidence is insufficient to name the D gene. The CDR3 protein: CASSLGVASGEQFF. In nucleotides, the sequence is TGTGCCAGCAGCTTAGGAGTAGCTTCGGGTGAGCAGTTCTTC.